This TCR beta chain was recorded in a study of blood T cell repertoires in COVID-19. After removal of 4 bases from V and 3 bases from J, the junction contained 7 bases not matched to a gene. Germline V lookup: CDR1 LGHDT, CDR2 YNNKEL (reference sequence). This CDR3 has 16 residues. Sequencing used immunoSEQ multiplex PCR; TCRdb keeps in-frame clones, though not all of them. The profile covers about 97,000 clones, with about 83% appearing a single time and roughly 14% taken by the ten largest. This clonotype originated in a human donor in a cohort sampled during active COVID-19. The chain combines TRBV3-1 (or the pseudogene TRBV3-2) with TRBJ2-7, with 12 bases fitting TRBD2. Sequenced sample: peripheral blood. The CDR3 region is CASSPTLAGGRYEQYF. The CDR3 nucleotides read TGTGCCAGCAGCCCAACCCTAGCGGGGGGGCGCTACGAGCAGTACTTC.